A selection of T cell receptor beta chains follows, all from one sample in a study of spatial heterogeneity in lung cancer. TCRdb reprocessed the 5' RACE reads via MiXCR and lists one record per CDR3 protein. Here the sample spans about 3,300 distinct CDR3 sequences, 16% being singletons. Sequences were derived from lung tumor tissue, sampled at surgery. The receptor set was obtained from a male donor with early-stage non-small cell lung cancer. Both conserved end residues are part of each CDR3. The D gene is left open where the match is weak. Only part of the rows carry a size: once, few, many, or a class if the clone is expanded.

-,TRBV29-1,-,TRBJ2-7,TGCAGCGTTGTGATTAGCGGAGGGGGCGAGCAGTACTTC,CSVVISGGGEQYF
-,TRBV6-2/TRBV6-3,TRBD1,TRBJ2-2,TGTGCCAGCAGCCCGGGACAGGGGGCCGGGGAGCTGTTTTTT,CASSPGQGAGELFF
medium-sized,TRBV9,TRBD1,TRBJ1-3,TGTGCCAGCAGTGTCACAGGGGGCGATGGAAACACCATATATTTT,CASSVTGGDGNTIYF
-,TRBV24-1,-,TRBJ2-3,TGTGCCACCAGTCGCCACGTCACAGATACGCAGTATTTT,CATSRHVTDTQYF
-,TRBV18,-,TRBJ1-1,TGTGCCAGCTCACCCAGGGCCTCCATGAACACTGAAGCTTTCTTT,CASSPRASMNTEAFF
-,TRBV5-1,-,TRBJ2-3,TGCGCCAGCAGCTTATACACAGATACGCAGTATTTT,CASSLYTDTQYF
-,TRBV19,TRBD1,TRBJ2-3,TGTGCCAGTAAGGCGACAGGGCCCACAGATACGCAGTATTTT,CASKATGPTDTQYF
-,TRBV7-7,-,TRBJ2-2,TGTGCCAGCAGCCAGGGACAAAACACCGGGGAGCTGTTTTTT,CASSQGQNTGELFF
-,TRBV20-1,-,TRBJ2-3,TGCAGTGCTAGAGTGGCTAGCGGCACAGATACGCAGTATTTT,CSARVASGTDTQYF
-,TRBV27,-,TRBJ2-3,TGTGCCAGCAGCCCAGTGGGAACTGCGGCTACGCAGTATTTT,CASSPVGTAATQYF
-,TRBV6-1,-,TRBJ1-2,TGTGCCAGCAGTGAAGGCGGAGCCCTCTATGGCTACACCTTC,CASSEGGALYGYTF
-,TRBV7-8,-,TRBJ2-7,TGTGCCAGCAGCTTAAACAGGGAAAAGCAGTACTTC,CASSLNREKQYF
-,TRBV12-3/TRBV12-4,TRBD1,TRBJ2-1,TGTGCCAGCAGCCCAGACGGGACAGGGGGCAATGAGCAGTTCTTC,CASSPDGTGGNEQFF
-,TRBV19,-,TRBJ1-5,TGTGCCAGTAGGACAAGGTACAATCAGCCCCAGCATTTT,CASRTRYNQPQHF
-,TRBV5-1,TRBD2,TRBJ2-1,TGCGCCAGCAGCTTGGTCGGGCGGACTAGCGGGGGGCCTTACAATGAGCAGTTCTTC,CASSLVGRTSGGPYNEQFF
-,TRBV28,-,TRBJ2-1,TGTGCCAGCAGTTTACCGGGACTCATGTACAATGAGCAGTTCTTC,CASSLPGLMYNEQFF
medium-sized,TRBV7-2,-,TRBJ2-7,TGTGCCAGCAGCCAGAGCTCCGTCTCCTACGAGCAGTACTTC,CASSQSSVSYEQYF
-,TRBV5-5,TRBD1,TRBJ1-6,TGTGCCAGCAGCCGAGGACAGGGGGCAAATTCACCCCTCCACTTT,CASSRGQGANSPLHF
few,TRBV2,-,TRBJ2-7,TGTGCCAGCATCGGAGCCCGGGGCATACTCTACGAGCAGTACTTC,CASIGARGILYEQYF
once,TRBV5-4,TRBD2,TRBJ2-3,TGTGCCAGCAGCTTGAGTAGCGGGACGGCAGATACGCAGTATTTT,CASSLSSGTADTQYF
large,TRBV24-1,-,TRBJ2-1,TGTGCCACCAGTGGGGCCACGCGCACCCTCAATGAGCAGTTCTTC,CATSGATRTLNEQFF
large,TRBV12-3/TRBV12-4,TRBD2,TRBJ2-7,TGTGCCAGCACCCCGAGGGAGGGTTGGTACGAGCAGTACTTC,CASTPREGWYEQYF
few,TRBV5-4,-,TRBJ2-5,TGTGCCAGCAATTTTGGGAATGAGGAGACCCAGTACTTC,CASNFGNEETQYF
-,TRBV3-1,TRBD2,TRBJ2-3,TGTGCCAGCAGCCTACTAGCGGACACAGATACGCAGTATTTT,CASSLLADTDTQYF
-,TRBV12-3/TRBV12-4,TRBD1,TRBJ2-5,TGTGCCAGCAGTTTTAACAGGGGAGAGACCCAGTACTTC,CASSFNRGETQYF
few,TRBV7-8,TRBD1,TRBJ2-5,TGTGCCAGCAGCCCACAGGGGGCGCGGTTCTCCGAGACCCAGTACTTC,CASSPQGARFSETQYF
medium-sized,TRBV10-3,TRBD1,TRBJ2-6,TGTGCCATCAGCGACGAAGGGACAGGGACGTACTCTGGGGCCAACGTCCTGACTTTC,CAISDEGTGTYSGANVLTF
medium-sized,TRBV28,TRBD2,TRBJ2-5,TGTGCCAGCAGTTTTGTAGCGGGGGACCAAGAGACCCAGTACTTC,CASSFVAGDQETQYF
-,TRBV7-8,TRBD1,TRBJ1-1,TGTGCCAGCAGCTCGTATGGACAGGGAGGCACTGAAGCTTTCTTT,CASSSYGQGGTEAFF
few,TRBV27,TRBD1,TRBJ2-3,TGTGCCAGCGGGGGACAGGGGTTAGCAGATACGCAGTATTTT,CASGGQGLADTQYF
medium-sized,TRBV12-3/TRBV12-4,-,TRBJ2-3,TGTGCCAGCAGCTTTGGGAGAGGGAGCACAGATACGCAGTATTTT,CASSFGRGSTDTQYF
few,TRBV19,-,TRBJ2-2,TGTGCCAGTAGTATGGGCGGACTTGACACCGGGGAGCTGTTTTTT,CASSMGGLDTGELFF
-,TRBV12-3/TRBV12-4,TRBD2,TRBJ2-3,TGTGCCAGCAGTGGGCGGGAGGGCCGAACAGATACGCAGTATTTT,CASSGREGRTDTQYF
-,TRBV19,TRBD2,TRBJ2-7,TGTGCCAGTAGTAGCCTAGCGGGAGCTTACTACGAGCAGTACTTC,CASSSLAGAYYEQYF
medium-sized,TRBV20-1,-,TRBJ2-7,TGCAGTGCGGGTGACAGGCCCTACGAGCAGTACTTC,CSAGDRPYEQYF
-,TRBV4-2,-,TRBJ2-6,TGTGCCAGCGCGACGGGCTTTGGGGCCAACGTCCTGACTTTC,CASATGFGANVLTF
medium-sized,TRBV20-1,TRBD2,TRBJ2-1,TGCAGTGCTAGAGTGGGAGCGGGATACTACAATGAGCAGTTCTTC,CSARVGAGYYNEQFF
few,TRBV30,TRBD1,TRBJ2-7,TGTGCCTGGAGTGCCGGGACAGAAACCTACGAGCAGTACTTC,CAWSAGTETYEQYF